A selection of T cell receptor beta chains follows, all from one sample in a study of radiotherapy plus CTLA-4 blockade in lung cancer. Generated by immunoSEQ multiplex PCR, the TCRdb table keeps only in-frame clones and is missing some. The sample consists of approximately 80,000 clones, 84% of them appearing once. The source was peripheral blood, collected from a patient treated with radiotherapy plus ipilimumab. The receptors stem from a human donor with non-small cell lung cancer who had stable disease on radiotherapy plus ipilimumab. Each CDR3 is given with its conserved first and last residue. D genes are given only for firm matches. Clone size, where shown, is once, few, many, or a class for clones that have expanded.

TRBV28	TRBJ2-5	-	TRBD2	CASSFGTRGQETQYF	TGTGCCAGCAGTTTCGGGACTAGAGGTCAAGAGACCCAGTACTTC
TRBV15	TRBJ1-2	-	-	CATSTDLNYGYTF	TGTGCCACCAGCACCGACCTAAACTATGGCTACACCTTC
TRBV7-2	TRBJ1-5	-	-	CASSRGGSDQPQHF	TGTGCCAGCAGCCGAGGGGGAAGTGATCAGCCCCAGCATTTT
TRBV7-2	TRBJ2-3	-	-	CASSPGLPDTQYF	TGTGCCAGCAGCCCGGGACTTCCAGATACGCAGTATTTT
TRBV5-6	TRBJ1-3	-	-	CASSLSFSGNTIYF	TGTGCCAGCAGCTTGAGCTTCTCTGGAAACACCATATATTTT
TRBV11-2	TRBJ2-5	-	-	CASSPNARVQETQYF	TGTGCCAGCAGTCCTAATGCCAGAGTCCAAGAGACCCAGTACTTC
TRBV27	TRBJ2-7	-	-	CASSARHIRGHEQYF	TGTGCCAGCAGTGCCAGACACATACGCGGTCACGAGCAGTACTTC
TRBV10-3	TRBJ2-3	-	TRBD2	CAISAQGLAGLDTQYF	TGTGCCATCAGTGCCCAGGGACTAGCGGGCTTAGATACGCAGTATTTT
TRBV18	TRBJ2-7	few	TRBD1	CASSLSSTGGGHEQYF	TGTGCCAGCTCACTTAGCTCGACAGGGGGCGGACACGAGCAGTACTTC
TRBV5-1	TRBJ1-2	-	-	CASSLEQGLGYGYTF	TGCGCCAGCAGCTTGGAGCAGGGACTCGGCTATGGCTACACCTTC
TRBV6-1	TRBJ2-1	-	-	CASSQNWVNEQFF	TGTGCCAGCAGCCAAAACTGGGTGAATGAGCAGTTCTTC
TRBV6-6	TRBJ1-3	-	-	CASRIQGAGNTIYF	TGTGCCAGCAGGATCCAGGGCGCTGGAAACACCATATATTTT
TRBV6-5	TRBJ2-1	-	-	CASSSAKYNEQFF	TGTGCCAGCAGTTCGGCCAAGTACAATGAGCAGTTCTTC
TRBV7-9	TRBJ2-5	-	TRBD2	CASSKIAGGPLETQYF	TGTGCCAGCAGTAAAATAGCGGGAGGGCCTTTGGAGACCCAGTACTTC
TRBV5-8	TRBJ1-5	-	TRBD1	CASSQTGMDQPQHF	TGTGCCAGCAGCCAGACAGGGATGGATCAGCCCCAGCATTTT
TRBV14	TRBJ2-2	-	TRBD1	CASSRDRAGELFF	TGTGCCAGCAGCCGGGACAGGGCCGGGGAGCTGTTTTTT
TRBV5-5	TRBJ2-5	-	-	CASSFSSLQGVETQYF	TGTGCCAGCAGCTTTTCAAGCCTACAGGGTGTCGAGACCCAGTACTTC
TRBV7-7	TRBJ2-7	-	-	CASSLVGLGEQYF	TGTGCCAGCAGCTTAGTTGGGTTGGGAGAGCAGTACTTC
TRBV10-2	TRBJ2-7	-	-	CASSDRGRQEQYF	TGCGCCAGCAGTGATCGGGGGCGTCAGGAGCAGTACTTC
TRBV5-1	TRBJ2-7	few	-	CASSSSYEQYF	TGCGCCAGCAGCAGCTCCTACGAGCAGTACTTC
TRBV5-1	TRBJ1-5	-	-	CASSLDGGQPQHF	TGCGCCAGCAGCTTGGATGGGGGCCAGCCCCAGCATTTT
TRBV12-5	TRBJ2-5	-	-	CASGMGRPEGQTQYF	TGTGCTAGTGGTATGGGACGGCCCGAGGGACAGACCCAGTACTTC
TRBV7-9	TRBJ2-7	-	-	CAGTPAASYEQYF	TGTGCCGGGACCCCCGCAGCTTCCTACGAGCAGTACTTC
TRBV19	TRBJ1-3	medium-sized	-	CASSKEGDSGSGNTIYF	TGTGCCAGTAGCAAGGAGGGGGACTCCGGCTCTGGAAACACCATATATTTT
TRBV5-1	TRBJ1-1	-	TRBD1	CASSSFPGQGEAFF	TGCGCCAGCAGCTCATTCCCGGGACAGGGTGAAGCTTTCTTT
TRBV30	TRBJ1-5	-	TRBD1	CAWREQGARQPQHF	TGTGCCTGGAGGGAACAGGGGGCCAGGCAGCCCCAGCATTTT
TRBV19	TRBJ2-5	-	TRBD2	CASSGAGGPAETQYF	TGTGCCAGTAGTGGTGCGGGGGGGCCGGCAGAGACCCAGTACTTC
TRBV14	TRBJ1-2	-	TRBD1	CASSQTQTGANYGYTF	TGTGCCAGCAGCCAAACCCAGACAGGGGCGAACTATGGCTACACCTTC
TRBV14	TRBJ1-2	-	TRBD1	CASSPNRGHYGYTF	TGTGCCAGCAGCCCAAACAGGGGTCACTATGGCTACACCTTC
TRBV5-1	TRBJ2-7	-	-	CASKTPGSYEQYF	TGCGCCAGTAAGACCCCAGGTTCCTACGAGCAGTACTTC
TRBV9	TRBJ2-1	-	-	CASSVEGRGGEQFF	TGTGCCAGCAGCGTAGAAGGGCGGGGCGGGGAGCAGTTCTTC
TRBV7-2	TRBJ1-2	-	-	CASSLWARGYTF	TGTGCCAGCAGCTTGTGGGCGCGAGGCTACACCTTC
TRBV5-1	TRBJ2-4	-	-	CASRGAAIQYF	TGCGCCAGCAGAGGGGCGGCCATTCAGTACTTC
TRBV5-6	TRBJ1-6	once	TRBD1	CASSRRGQGDSPLHF	TGTGCCAGCAGCCGCCGGGGACAGGGGGACTCACCCCTCCACTTT
TRBV11-2	TRBJ2-7	-	TRBD2	CASSPTSGRSYEQYF	TGTGCCAGCAGCCCGACTAGCGGCCGTTCCTACGAGCAGTACTTC
TRBV10-1	TRBJ1-5	-	-	CASSDGGSGQPQHF	TGCGCCAGCAGTGATGGGGGATCCGGTCAGCCCCAGCATTTT
TRBV5-1	TRBJ1-4	-	-	CASSLDRVNEKLFF	TGCGCCAGCAGCTTGGACAGAGTTAATGAAAAACTGTTTTTT
TRBV5-1	TRBJ2-1	-	-	CASRWETVTNEQFF	TGCGCCAGCAGGTGGGAGACAGTCACCAATGAGCAGTTCTTC
TRBV28	TRBJ2-7	-	TRBD2	CASSLFFRASGGPNFYEQYF	TGTGCCAGCAGTTTATTTTTTCGTGCTAGCGGGGGGCCCAACTTCTACGAGCAGTACTTC
TRBV5-1	TRBJ1-4	-	-	CASSPGAQVNEKLFF	TGCGCCAGCAGCCCGGGGGCGCAGGTTAATGAAAAACTGTTTTTT
TRBV6-5	TRBJ1-2	-	-	CASSLRGRGGEGYTF	TGTGCCAGCAGTCTAAGAGGGCGGGGAGGGGAAGGCTACACCTTC
TRBV9	TRBJ1-4	-	-	CASSVGGLSEKLFF	TGTGCCAGCAGCGTAGGGGGGTTGAGTGAAAAACTGTTTTTT
TRBV9	TRBJ1-1	-	-	CASSVTPNTEAFF	TGTGCCAGCAGCGTTACGCCGAACACTGAAGCTTTCTTT
TRBV5-1	TRBJ2-6	-	-	CASSLSGNSGANVLTF	TGCGCCAGCAGCCTTAGTGGCAACTCTGGGGCCAACGTCCTGACTTTC
TRBV5-4	TRBJ2-3	-	TRBD1	CASSLGTVVTDTQYF	TGTGCCAGCAGCCTCGGGACAGTAGTCACAGATACGCAGTATTTT
TRBV30	TRBJ1-1	-	TRBD1	CAWSDNRGGTEAFF	TGTGCCTGGAGTGATAACAGGGGTGGCACTGAAGCTTTCTTT
TRBV21-1	TRBJ2-7	-	-	CASSNYPPGQGYEQYF	TGTGCCAGCAGCAATTATCCCCCGGGACAGGGGTACGAGCAGTACTTC
TRBV15	TRBJ2-5	-	-	CATSRVNTGQETQYF	TGTGCCACCAGCAGAGTGAACACCGGCCAAGAGACCCAGTACTTC
TRBV6-1	TRBJ1-5	-	-	CASSEINQPQHF	TGTGCCAGCAGTGAGATCAATCAGCCCCAGCATTTT
TRBV19	TRBJ2-7	-	-	CASSIGGQNYEQYF	TGTGCCAGTAGTATAGGTGGGCAGAACTACGAGCAGTACTTC
TRBV2	TRBJ2-4	once	-	CASSEAPAENF	TGTGCCAGCAGTGAAGCCCCGGCTGAGAACTTC
TRBV2	TRBJ2-7	-	TRBD1	CASGDSPSYEQYF	TGTGCCAGCGGGGACAGTCCCTCCTACGAGCAGTACTTC
TRBV7-2	TRBJ2-3	-	-	CASSPPPGRDTQYF	TGTGCCAGCAGCCCCCCCCCAGGCAGGGATACGCAGTATTTT
TRBV2	TRBJ1-2	-	-	CASSQQGEFSGYTF	TGTGCCAGCAGTCAACAGGGAGAGTTTAGTGGCTACACCTTC